Presented here are 26 T cell receptor beta chains from one specimen sequenced in a study of blood T cell repertoires in COVID-19. The table came from immunoSEQ multiplex PCR; TCRdb's copy has only in-frame clones and leaves some out. The sample consists of roughly 250,000 clones, roughly nine tenths of them appearing once. The sequenced sample consisted of PBMCs or T cells enriched from blood (not recorded which). These receptors were collected from a woman younger than 45 with acute COVID-19.

A few counts support this clone. V and J are TRBV5-6 and TRBJ1-1; 10 bases match TRBD1. Germline V gene sequence: CDR1 SGHDT, CDR2 YYEEEE. The trim removed 3 bases at V and 5 bases at J, leaving 7 bases unmatched. This CDR3 has 15 amino acids. The CDR3 coding sequence is TGTGCCAGCAGCTGGCGGGACAGGGGTTGGACTGAAGCTTTCTTT. Translation gives CASSWRDRGWTEAFF.

This clone was seen just once. The chain links TRBV2 to TRBJ2-5, with D perhaps matching TRBD1 (6 bases). V lost 8 bases to trimming and J lost 5 bases, with 18 bases between them. Germline assignment: CDR1 SNHLY and CDR2 FYNNEI. There are 14 residues in the CDR3. The CDR3 bases are TGTGCCAGCGGGAACCCCGACAGGTCGGAGACCCAGTACTTC. It encodes CASGNPDRSETQYF. Full variable domain (rest looked up from reference TRBV2 and TRBJ2-5): EPEVTQTPSHQVTQMGQEVILRCVPISNHLYFYWYRQILGQKVEFLVSFYNNEISEKSEIFDDQFSVERPDGSNFTLKIRSTKLEDSAMYFCASGNPDRSETQYFGPGTRLLVL.

The CDR3 DNA reads TGTGCCAGCAATATTGGGGGGGGGTACAATGAGCAGTTCTTC. This codes for CASNIGGGYNEQFF. The V call is TRBV2, the J call TRBJ2-1, with 7 bases aligning to TRBD2. The CDR3 is 14 amino acids. The germline CDR1 and CDR2 sequences are SNHLY and FYNNEI. V lost 7 bases to trimming and J lost 4 bases; unmatched junction nucleotides: 7.

The CDR3 reads CASSQDFVGGQPQHF. The DNA of the CDR3 is TGTGCCAGCAGCCAAGATTTCGTAGGAGGACAGCCCCAGCATTTT. The genes are TRBV3-1 (or the pseudogene TRBV3-2) and TRBJ1-5, with D uncertain. CDR1 LGHDT and CDR2 YNNKEL come from the germline V gene (reference sequence). This CDR3 spans 15 amino acids. The V gene lost 0 bases and the J gene lost 7 bases, with 13 bases spanning the gap.

This clone has just a few counts. V is TRBV14 and J is TRBJ1-1; D remains ambiguous. Germline CDR1 is SGHDN and CDR2 is FVKESK. The CDR3 is made up of 13 amino acids. The V gene lost 0 bases and the J gene lost 4 bases, with 6 bases spanning the gap. CDR3: CASSQDGITEAFF. The CDR3 DNA sequence: TGTGCCAGCAGCCAAGACGGGATCACTGAAGCTTTCTTT.

V gene TRBV11-3 combines with J gene TRBJ2-1; 7 positions agree with TRBD2. The J segment lost 6 bases and the V segment lost 4 bases, leaving 9 bases of the junction unmatched. Germline V CDR1 and CDR2: SGHNT, YENEEA. The CDR3 length is 15 residues. CDR3 sequence reads: CASSSLAGPGNEQFF. The CDR3 DNA sequence: TGTGCCAGCAGCTCCTTAGCGGGCCCTGGCAATGAGCAGTTCTTC.

CDR3 sequence: CASRAGRGTNEKLFF. The CDR3 DNA is TGTGCCAGCAGGGCCGGACGGGGGACTAATGAAAAACTGTTTTTT. This sequence joins TRBV2 and TRBJ1-4, with a possible D match to TRBD1 (5 bases). The germline CDR1 and CDR2 sequences are SNHLY and FYNNEI. Trimming took 6 bases from V and 2 from J, leaving 13 bases between them. The CDR3 is made up of 15 amino acids.

This chain connects TRBV23-1 to TRBJ1-1; tentative D call: TRBD1 (5 bases). TRBV23-1 is known as an ORF, though its function is uncertain. Trimming took off 9 bases at V and 1 base at J, with 12 bases between the two ends. CDR3 size: 13 residues. CDR3 loop: CASKTARNTEAFF. The CDR3 nucleotides are TGCGCCAGTAAGACAGCCAGGAACACTGAAGCTTTCTTT.

V usage is TRBV27 and J usage is TRBJ2-1; 8 bases match TRBD1. V lost 4 bases and J lost 4; bases outside the gene matches: 6. The germline gives CDR1 MNHEY, CDR2 SMNVEV (reference sequence). There are 15 residues in the CDR3. CDR3 nucleotide sequence: TGTGCCAGCAGTTCGTCAGGGGGCAGGTACAATGAGCAGTTCTTC. The encoded protein is CASSSSGGRYNEQFF.

This chain links TRBV4-1 with TRBJ2-1, with TRBD1 matching over 7 bases. Trimming at V came to 7 bases and at J to 0 bases, leaving 3 bases not matched to a gene. In germline, CDR1 is MGHRA, CDR2 YSYEKL. This CDR3 region has 14 residues. The CDR3 loop reads CASMGTDSYNEQFF. The CDR3 region has the DNA TGCGCCAGCATGGGGACAGACTCCTACAATGAGCAGTTCTTC.

The V and J genes are TRBV7-9 and TRBJ1-2; 9 positions match TRBD1. From germline, CDR1 is SEHNR and CDR2 FQNEAQ (reference sequence). The CDR3 has 16 residues. V was clipped by 4 bases and J by 8 bases; unmatched bases: 14. Here the CDR3 DNA reads TGTGCCAGCAGCTCCGGACAGGGGTCGTATTATGGAGGCTACACCTTC. This codes for CASSSGQGSYYGGYTF.

This sequence joins TRBV11-2 and TRBJ1-1; possible D gene TRBD1, 6 bases. The CDR3 loop spans 14 amino acids. The V and J ends lost 2 bases and 7 bases respectively, with 14 bases between them. Germline V lookup: CDR1 SGHAT, CDR2 FQNNGV. The CDR3 coding sequence is TGTGCCAGCAGCTTATTTGTATCAGGGGTTGAAGCTTTCTTT. Residues: CASSLFVSGVEAFF.

The J gene is TRBJ1-4, the V gene TRBV11-2; D unresolved. This CDR3 is built from 15 residues. Germline V lookup: CDR1 SGHAT, CDR2 FQNNGV. The V gene lost 1 base and the J gene lost 8 bases, with 14 bases spanning the gap. The CDR3 loop is CASSLVRGPGEKLFF. CDR3 bases: TGTGCCAGCAGCTTAGTACGGGGTCCTGGAGAAAAACTGTTTTTT.

This chain connects TRBV27 to TRBJ2-3; D may be TRBD1 (6 bases). With 8 bases removed from V and 3 bases from J, the gap between germline ends came to 9 bases. The CDR3 contains 12 residues. Per the germline V gene, CDR1 is MNHEY and CDR2 is SMNVEV (reference sequence). The CDR3 loop is CASATGTDTQYF. CDR3 bases: TGTGCCAGCGCCACAGGGACAGATACGCAGTATTTT.

J is TRBJ1-2 and V is TRBV6-1, with 7 bases identical to TRBD1. The CDR3 has 14 amino acids. In germline, CDR1 is MNHNS, CDR2 SASEGT. After removal of 3 bases from V and 2 bases from J, the junction contained 3 bases not matched to a gene. CDR3 coding DNA: TGTGCCAGCAGTGAGCAACAGGGGAACTATGGCTACACCTTC. Translating it yields CASSEQQGNYGYTF.

The rearrangement links TRBV7-2 to TRBJ2-3; possibly TRBD2 for D (5 bases). The CDR3 consists of 16 residues. Trimming removed 5 bases from V and 6 bases from J, with 21 bases in between. CDR1 is SGHTA and CDR2 is FQGNSA in the germline V gene. The CDR3 is CASSILARAPGDTQYF. In nucleotides, the CDR3 is TGTGCCAGCAGCATCCTTGCGAGGGCGCCCGGGGATACGCAGTATTTT.

The rearrangement uses TRBV2 and TRBJ2-1, with TRBD1 identical over 10 bases. The J segment lost 2 bases and the V segment lost 5 bases, leaving 6 bases of the junction unmatched. The CDR3 extends over 16 amino acids. Per the germline V gene, CDR1 is SNHLY and CDR2 is FYNNEI. The CDR3: CASSRRDRGAYNEQFF. For the CDR3, the DNA is TGTGCCAGCAGTCGCCGGGACAGGGGCGCCTACAATGAGCAGTTCTTC.

This chain connects TRBV6-5 to TRBJ2-1; 9 nucleotides agree with TRBD2. The germline CDR1 and CDR2 sequences are MNHEY and SVGAGI. With 2 bases clipped from V and 9 bases from J, the junction kept 8 bases outside the gene matches. CDR3 length equals 15 residues. The CDR3 region is CASSYGAGGPSEQFF. The CDR3 bases are TGTGCCAGCAGTTACGGGGCGGGAGGGCCGTCTGAGCAGTTCTTC.

The chain recombines TRBV7-8 with TRBJ1-1; a weak D match, TRBD1 (5 bases). Trimming pared 1 base from V and 4 bases from J, leaving 10 bases between. The CDR3 extends over 14 amino acids. The germline gives CDR1 SGHVS, CDR2 FQNEAQ. In DNA form, the CDR3 reads TGTGCCAGCAGCTTAGGGGGGGGGAGCACTGAAGCTTTCTTT. The encoded protein is CASSLGGGSTEAFF.

This chain uses TRBV9 with TRBJ2-2, with D perhaps TRBD1 (6 bases). There are 14 residues in the CDR3. Trimming shortened V by 4 bases and J by 6 bases, and 13 bases separated the two germline ends. Per germline, CDR1 SGDLS and CDR2 YYNGEE. CDR3 DNA: TGTGCCAGCAGCCCCGAACAGGGTTCCGGGGAGCTGTTTTTT. Its translation is CASSPEQGSGELFF.

J is TRBJ2-1 and V is TRBV7-3; possible D gene TRBD1, 6 bases. CDR1 and CDR2 from the germline V gene are SGHTA and FQGTGA. The CDR3 extends over 15 amino acids. V lost 2 bases and J lost 6, with 14 bases in between. As DNA, the CDR3 is TGTGCCAGCAGCTTAGAGATGGGGGCTGGCAATGAGCAGTTCTTC. Amino acids: CASSLEMGAGNEQFF.

This chain uses TRBV18 with TRBJ1-3; 9 nucleotides line up with TRBD1. V gave up 3 bases and J gave up 0 bases; unmatched junction bases: 6. Germline values: CDR1 KGHSH, CDR2 LQKENI. This CDR3 is 17 amino acids long. This CDR3 reads CASSPLQGASSGNTIYF. As DNA, the CDR3 is TGTGCCAGCTCACCCCTACAGGGGGCGAGCTCTGGAAACACCATATATTTT.

CDR3 residues: CASSYGRGLGGNTIYF. The CDR3 coding sequence is TGTGCCAGCAGTTATGGCAGGGGGCTAGGAGGAAACACCATATATTTT. J is TRBJ1-3 and V is TRBV6-5; 8 bases agree with TRBD1. The CDR3 covers 16 residues. The trim removed 3 bases at V and 4 bases at J, leaving 8 bases unmatched. Germline lookup yields CDR1 MNHEY and CDR2 SVGAGI.

This clone was seen a few times. The chain uses TRBV7-2 and TRBJ2-1; D call uncertain. In germline, CDR1 is SGHTA, CDR2 FQGNSA. The CDR3 contains 13 residues. Trimming cost V 5 bases and J 1 base, with 6 bases left between them. For the CDR3, the DNA is TGTGCCAGCAGCCCCCAGTCCTACAATGAGCAGTTCTTC. This sequence encodes CASSPQSYNEQFF.

This CDR3 reads CASRTANYGYTF. The CDR3 nucleotides read TGTGCCAGCAGAACAGCTAACTATGGCTACACCTTC. V gene TRBV2 combines with J gene TRBJ1-2; D remains unclear. V was shortened by 6 bases and J by 0 bases, with 5 bases between the two germline ends. CDR3 size: 12 residues. Germline CDR1 reads SNHLY; CDR2 reads FYNNEI.

The rearrangement joins TRBV5-5 to TRBJ1-3; unclear D gene. CDR1 is SGHKS, CDR2 YYEKEE, per germline (reference sequence). With 4 bases removed from V and 0 bases from J, the gap between germline ends came to 14 bases. This CDR3 spans 16 amino acids. The CDR3 protein is CASSPVTVLSGNTIYF. DNA of the CDR3: TGTGCCAGCAGCCCCGTAACAGTCCTCTCTGGAAACACCATATATTTT.